This is a list of T cell receptor beta chains from one sample in a study of blood T cell repertoires in COVID-19. Libraries were prepared by immunoSEQ multiplex PCR; TCRdb keeps only in-frame clonotypes and omits some of them. The repertoire has some 180,000 clones, around nine tenths of them found once; the top ten carry around a fifth. Sequencing input: peripheral blood. The source of these receptors is a man in his sixties with active or convalescent COVID-19. Both conserved end residues are part of each CDR3. Fields, in order: V gene, J gene, clone size, D gene, CDR3 DNA, CDR3 protein. The D gene is left open where the match is weak. Clone size is stated in some rows and not others, as once, few, many or a class when expanded.

V: TRBV7-9; J: TRBJ2-5; size: .; D: .; DNA: TGTGCCAGCAGCTTAGCGTGGAGGGTCCTGTACTTC; CDR3: CASSLAWRVLYF
V: TRBV4-1; J: TRBJ2-7; size: .; D: TRBD1; DNA: TGCGCCAGCAGCCAGGTCCCGACAGGGATCTTCCACGAGCAGTACTTC; CDR3: CASSQVPTGIFHEQYF
V: TRBV7-5; J: TRBJ1-2; size: .; D: .; DNA: TGTGTCAGAAGCTTACATACAAGTGGCTACACCTTC; CDR3: CVRSLHTSGYTF
V: TRBV24-1; J: TRBJ2-3; size: .; D: TRBD2; DNA: TGTGCCACCGGGGGGGGAACAGATACGCAGTATTTT; CDR3: CATGGGTDTQYF
V: TRBV2; J: TRBJ2-7; size: few; D: .; DNA: TGTGCCAGCAGTCGACTGGACAGCCCGGGTAGCGAGCAGTACTTC; CDR3: CASSRLDSPGSEQYF
V: TRBV19; J: TRBJ2-5; size: .; D: .; DNA: TGTGCCAGTAACCAGGTGGGAGAGACCCAGTACTTC; CDR3: CASNQVGETQYF
V: TRBV19; J: TRBJ1-5; size: .; D: TRBD1; DNA: TGTGCCAGTCGAACGGCAGGGGGCCTTTTTAGCAATCAGCCCCAGCATTTT; CDR3: CASRTAGGLFSNQPQHF
V: TRBV9; J: TRBJ2-1; size: once; D: TRBD1; DNA: TGTGCCAGCAGCGGACCCTCCCGGGACAGGCAAAACAATGAGCAGTTCTTC; CDR3: CASSGPSRDRQNNEQFF
V: TRBV7-9; J: TRBJ2-5; size: .; D: TRBD2; DNA: TGTGCCAGCAGCTCCCTAGCGGGGGTAGAGACCCAGTACTTC; CDR3: CASSSLAGVETQYF
V: TRBV14; J: TRBJ1-2; size: .; D: TRBD1; DNA: TGTGCCAGCAGCCAACGCACCGGGACAGGGAGCGGCTACACCTTC; CDR3: CASSQRTGTGSGYTF
V: TRBV29-1; J: TRBJ1-1; size: once; D: TRBD1; DNA: TGCAGCGGTTGGTGGACAGGCCTTGAAGCTTTCTTT; CDR3: CSGWWTGLEAFF
V: TRBV24-1; J: TRBJ2-1; size: .; D: .; DNA: TGTGCCACCAGTGATCCAATTCGACCACTAGTGCATGAGCAGTTCTTC; CDR3: CATSDPIRPLVHEQFF
V: TRBV10-3; J: TRBJ2-1; size: .; D: TRBD2; DNA: TGTGCCATCAGTGAGGGGGGACTAGCGGGGGGACTGAGTGAGCAGTTCTTC; CDR3: CAISEGGLAGGLSEQFF
V: TRBV10-3; J: TRBJ1-1; size: .; D: TRBD1; DNA: TGTGCCACCTATAGGGACAGAGGGACTGAAGCTTTCTTT; CDR3: CATYRDRGTEAFF
V: TRBV5-1; J: TRBJ2-7; size: .; D: .; DNA: TGCGCCAGCAGTCCGGCCGGAGGTGACTACGAGCAGTACTTC; CDR3: CASSPAGGDYEQYF
V: TRBV18; J: TRBJ1-6; size: .; D: .; DNA: TGTGCCAGCTCATCCGGGATGGAGAATTCACCCCTCCACTTT; CDR3: CASSSGMENSPLHF
V: TRBV18; J: TRBJ1-4; size: .; D: .; DNA: TGTGCCAGTCAACAGGGAAATAATGAAAAACTGTTTTTT; CDR3: CASQQGNNEKLFF
V: TRBV6-1; J: TRBJ1-6; size: .; D: .; DNA: TGTGCCAGCAGTGACCAGGGAAGGAGCTCACCCCTCCACTTT; CDR3: CASSDQGRSSPLHF
V: TRBV6-1; J: TRBJ1-6; size: .; D: .; DNA: TGTGCCAGCAGTGAGTTACACCCCAGCGGATCCTATAATTCACCCCTCCACTTT; CDR3: CASSELHPSGSYNSPLHF
V: TRBV29-1; J: TRBJ2-1; size: .; D: .; DNA: TGCAGCGTTAAGACAAGATACAATGAGCAGTTCTTC; CDR3: CSVKTRYNEQFF
V: TRBV7-9; J: TRBJ2-1; size: .; D: TRBD1; DNA: TGTGCCAGCAGCTTGGGACAGTCCTACAATGAGCAGTTCTTC; CDR3: CASSLGQSYNEQFF
V: TRBV11-2; J: TRBJ1-5; size: .; D: .; DNA: TGTGCCAGCAGCTTAGATCGGGGGGTAGCACAGCCCCAGCATTTT; CDR3: CASSLDRGVAQPQHF
V: TRBV6-5; J: TRBJ2-7; size: few; D: .; DNA: TGTGCCAGCATGTATGGAGACAGTTCCTACGAGCAGTACTTC; CDR3: CASMYGDSSYEQYF
V: TRBV5-1; J: TRBJ2-5; size: .; D: .; DNA: TGCGCCAGCAGCTTGTTCGCTAGTCATGAAGAGACCCAGTACTTC; CDR3: CASSLFASHEETQYF
V: TRBV24-1; J: TRBJ2-1; size: .; D: TRBD1; DNA: TGTGCCACCAGCACGACAGGGGGTGAAAATGAGCAGTTCTTC; CDR3: CATSTTGGENEQFF
V: TRBV11-2; J: TRBJ1-3; size: .; D: .; DNA: TGTGCCAGCAGCACAGACAGAATTTCTGGAAACACCATATATTTT; CDR3: CASSTDRISGNTIYF
V: TRBV19; J: TRBJ1-5; size: .; D: .; DNA: TGTGCCAGTAGTATAGCCGCCAGGGATAGGAATCAGCCCCAGCATTTT; CDR3: CASSIAARDRNQPQHF
V: TRBV2; J: TRBJ2-5; size: few; D: .; DNA: TGTGCCAGCAGTGGGTGGCTGCAAGAGACCCAGTACTTC; CDR3: CASSGWLQETQYF
V: TRBV7-3; J: TRBJ1-1; size: few; D: .; DNA: TGTGCCAGCAGCTTCGCGGGACGGAACACTGAAGCTTTCTTT; CDR3: CASSFAGRNTEAFF
V: TRBV6-5; J: TRBJ1-2; size: .; D: .; DNA: TGTGCCAGCAGTTTAACCCTTGGGGTAGGAAAGGGGGGCTACACCTTC; CDR3: CASSLTLGVGKGGYTF
V: TRBV11-1; J: TRBJ2-7; size: .; D: .; DNA: TGTGCCAGCAGCTCTGCGGGGTGGTACGAGCAGTACTTC; CDR3: CASSSAGWYEQYF
V: TRBV7-2; J: TRBJ2-7; size: few; D: TRBD1; DNA: TGTGCCAGCAGCTTAGCCGTGGGGACAGGGGGCCGATACGAGCAGTACTTC; CDR3: CASSLAVGTGGRYEQYF
V: TRBV18; J: TRBJ1-5; size: .; D: TRBD1; DNA: TGTGCCAGCTCACCCGGGACAGGGGGCTTTCAGCCCCAGCATTTT; CDR3: CASSPGTGGFQPQHF
V: TRBV28; J: TRBJ2-3; size: .; D: TRBD2; DNA: TGTGCCAGCAGTCCAACTAGCGGGGGGTTAGATACGCAGTATTTT; CDR3: CASSPTSGGLDTQYF
V: TRBV19; J: TRBJ1-6; size: few; D: .; DNA: TGTGCCAGTAGTATAGCGGTACAGAGAGATAATTCACCCCTCCACTTT; CDR3: CASSIAVQRDNSPLHF